Presented here are 26 T cell receptor beta chains from one specimen sequenced in a study of shared clonotypes between healthy human individuals. Assay: immunoSEQ multiplex PCR; the TCRdb copy retains only in-frame clones and omits some. The sample has about 1,800,000 clones, roughly 95% seen once. The naive CD8 population came from CD45RO-negative cells selected for CCR7, without terminally differentiated effector memory CD45RA+ cells. The specimen was naive CD8+ T cells sorted from blood. These receptors originate from a man aged 18 to 35 in good health.

The chain combines TRBV13 with TRBJ2-1; 13 nucleotides match TRBD2. This CDR3 is built from 16 residues. Germline-derived CDR1 and CDR2 are PRHDT and FYEKMQ (reference sequence). The V segment lost 8 bases and the J segment 8 bases; nucleotides outside the gene matches: 12. The CDR3 loop reads CASGEGTSGMVDEQFF. DNA of the CDR3: TGTGCCAGCGGGGAGGGGACTAGCGGGATGGTCGATGAGCAGTTCTTC.

V gene TRBV5-1 combines with J gene TRBJ2-4; possible D gene TRBD1, 6 bases. The germline CDR1 and CDR2 sequences are SGHRS and YFSETQ. The V end was cut by 0 bases, the J end by 0 bases, with 16 bases between. The CDR3 extends over 18 amino acids. Written as DNA, the CDR3 is TGCGCCAGCAGCTTGGAGGGACAAAAAAACTTAGCCAAAAACATTCAGTACTTC. It specifies CASSLEGQKNLAKNIQYF.

V usage is TRBV28 and J usage is TRBJ2-7, with TRBD1 as a possible D gene (6 bases). V gave up 6 bases and J gave up 3 bases, with 18 bases separating them. CDR1 is MDHEN, CDR2 SYDVKM, per germline. The CDR3 is made up of 15 amino acids. CDR3 sequence (DNA): TGTGCCAGCAGCCCGACAGGACCCACCTTCTACGAGCAGTACTTC. Amino acids: CASSPTGPTFYEQYF.

The gene calls are TRBV5-1 and TRBJ2-5; TRBD2 matches 7 bases. This CDR3 spans 17 amino acids. The ends lost 3 bases at V and 4 bases at J; junction bases unmatched: 15. CDR1 SGHRS and CDR2 YFSETQ come from the germline V gene. In DNA, the CDR3 is TGCGCCAGCAGCTCGAGCAGGACTAGAAGTGATGGAGAGACCCAGTACTTC. Amino acid sequence: CASSSSRTRSDGETQYF.

This rearrangement joins TRBV5-4 to TRBJ2-7, with TRBD1 matching over 10 bases. The germline gives CDR1 SGHNT, CDR2 YYREEE (reference sequence). The trim removed 4 bases at V and 3 bases at J, leaving 4 bases unmatched. The CDR3 is 14 amino acids. The CDR3 DNA reads as TGTGCCAGCAGCGAGACAGGGGGCGACTACGAGCAGTACTTC. The encoded protein is CASSETGGDYEQYF.

The rearrangement joins TRBV7-9 to TRBJ1-3, with unresolved D. With 1 base removed from V and 5 bases from J, the gap between germline ends came to 6 bases. This CDR3 has 13 amino acids. The germline V gene has CDR1 SEHNR and CDR2 FQNEAQ (reference sequence). The CDR3 reads CASSLVDRNTIYF. The CDR3 bases are TGTGCCAGCAGCTTAGTCGACAGAAACACCATATATTTT.

The gene calls are TRBV4-1 and TRBJ2-7, with TRBD1 identical over 8 bases. Looked up from germline, CDR1 is MGHRA and CDR2 is YSYEKL. Trimming at V came to 4 bases and at J to 2 bases, leaving 10 bases not matched to a gene. The CDR3 has 16 amino acids. CDR3 residues: CASSPPPARGPYEQYF. CDR3 nucleotides: TGCGCCAGCAGCCCACCCCCGGCCAGGGGGCCCTACGAGCAGTACTTC.

This chain connects TRBV4-1 to TRBJ2-5; D tentatively fits TRBD1 or TRBD2 (5 bases each). Germline CDR1 MGHRA, CDR2 YSYEKL. Trimming shortened V by 6 bases and J by 3 bases, and 17 bases separated the two germline ends. CDR3 length: 15 amino acids. The CDR3: CASRSEPGPKETQYF. The CDR3 bases are TGCGCCAGCAGATCCGAACCGGGACCCAAAGAGACCCAGTACTTC.

This chain links TRBV4-3 with TRBJ2-1; possible D gene TRBD2, 5 bases. There are 16 residues in the CDR3. The V gene's germline CDR1 is LGHNA and CDR2 YSLEER. The V end lost 1 base, the J end lost 0 bases, and 10 bases lay between the germline ends. The CDR3 here is CASSQVAYNSYNEQFF. The CDR3 DNA reads TGCGCCAGCAGCCAAGTAGCGTACAACTCCTACAATGAGCAGTTCTTC.

The chain combines TRBV9 with TRBJ2-7; D possibly corresponds to TRBD2 (6 bases). The CDR3 is 15 amino acids. V lost 4 bases to trimming and J lost 7 bases, with 21 bases between them. Germline V CDR1 and CDR2: SGDLS, YYNGEE. CDR3 region: CASSLGGDPPMEQYF. The CDR3 DNA sequence: TGTGCCAGCAGCCTCGGGGGTGACCCACCGATGGAGCAGTACTTC.

As concerns this clone: The sample has other DNA sequences that encode this CDR3 too. J is TRBJ2-1 and V is TRBV9; perhaps TRBD1 as D (5 bases). The CDR3 is 16 residues long. The V gene lost 3 bases and the J gene lost 0 bases, with 13 bases spanning the gap. From germline, CDR1 is SGDLS and CDR2 YYNGEE. This CDR3 reads CASSAQGASSYNEQFF. The DNA of the CDR3 is TGTGCCAGCAGCGCTCAGGGTGCTAGCTCCTACAATGAGCAGTTCTTC.

The gene calls are TRBV27 and TRBJ2-7; 10 bases are a match to TRBD2. After removal of 6 bases from V and 7 bases from J, the junction contained 12 bases not matched to a gene. The V gene's germline CDR1 is MNHEY and CDR2 SMNVEV (reference sequence). This CDR3 comprises 15 residues. CDR3 bases: TGTGCCAGCAGCTCCCTACTAGCGGGAATGGTGGAGCAGTACTTC. Encoded protein: CASSSLLAGMVEQYF.

The J gene is TRBJ2-3, the V gene TRBV5-4; D possibly matches TRBD1 or TRBD2 (5 bases each). Between the trimmed V and J ends, which lost 2 bases and 4 bases, there was a span of 11 bases. The length of the CDR3 is 14 residues. The germline CDR1 and CDR2 sequences are SGHNT and YYREEE (reference sequence). The DNA of the CDR3 is TGTGCCAGCAGCTTACCGGGACCTTCAGATACGCAGTATTTT. It encodes CASSLPGPSDTQYF. Drawing the rest from reference TRBV5-4 and TRBJ2-3, the complete variable domain is ETGVTQSPTHLIKTRGQQVTLRCSSQSGHNTVSWYQQALGQGPQFIFQYYREEENGRGNFPPRFSGLQFPNYSSELNVNALELDDSALYLCASSLPGPSDTQYFGPGTRLTVL.

V gene TRBV4-3 combines with J gene TRBJ2-3; possibly TRBD1 or TRBD2 for D (5 bases each). The CDR3 contains 16 residues. The germline V and J ends were trimmed by 0 bases and 5 bases, with 15 bases remaining between them. Germline V gene sequence: CDR1 LGHNA, CDR2 YSLEER. The CDR3 loop reads CASSQEHLGPGDTQYF. The DNA for the CDR3 is TGCGCCAGCAGCCAAGAACACTTGGGACCGGGAGATACGCAGTATTTT.

This chain joins TRBV27 and TRBJ2-7; the D is unclear. Looked up from germline, CDR1 is MNHEY and CDR2 is SMNVEV (reference sequence). This CDR3 is built from 12 residues. The ends were cut back, 11 bases at V and 0 bases at J, with 11 bases in the middle. CDR3 sequence (DNA): TGTGCCCCGCCCGGCTACTCCTACGAGCAGTACTTC. It specifies CAPPGYSYEQYF.

The rearrangement links TRBV7-2 to TRBJ2-4; maybe TRBD2 (6 bases). V was clipped by 1 base and J by 6 bases, with 10 bases between them. This CDR3 region has 14 residues. Germline CDR1 and CDR2: SGHTA and FQGNSA. The DNA of the CDR3 is TGTGCCAGCAGCTTAGGACTGGGGGGAAACATTCAGTACTTC. It specifies CASSLGLGGNIQYF.

This sequence joins TRBV29-1 and TRBJ2-1, with D unresolved. The CDR3 runs to 14 residues. V lost 3 bases and J lost 0, with 9 bases in between. Looked up from germline, CDR1 is SQVTM and CDR2 is ANQGSEA. This CDR3 is CSVDSPSSYNEQFF. The CDR3 DNA sequence: TGCAGCGTTGATTCCCCAAGCTCCTACAATGAGCAGTTCTTC.

The V gene is TRBV5-6, the J gene TRBJ2-3; a possible D gene is TRBD2 (6 bases). The CDR3 contains 14 residues. V was cut by 1 base and J by 4 bases, with 10 bases left in between. CDR1 and CDR2 from the germline V gene are SGHDT and YYEEEE. CDR3 residues: CASSLWGVADTQYF. In DNA, the CDR3 is TGTGCCAGCAGCTTGTGGGGGGTAGCAGATACGCAGTATTTT.

In this sample, this clone turned up once. Here the CDR3 reads CASSQDMGQGVYEQYF. In DNA, the CDR3 is TGCGCCAGCAGCCAAGATATGGGACAGGGGGTCTACGAGCAGTACTTC. The genes are TRBV4-1 and TRBJ2-7; 11 bases fit TRBD1. V shed 0 bases, J shed 3 bases, and the junction held 4 bases outside the gene matches. In germline, CDR1 is MGHRA, CDR2 YSYEKL. The CDR3 loop spans 16 amino acids.

The gene calls are TRBV29-1 and TRBJ2-5; D perhaps matches TRBD2 (5 bases). The CDR3 contains 13 residues. V was pared by 1 base and J by 4 bases, with 10 bases between. Germline V gene sequence: CDR1 SQVTM, CDR2 ANQGSEA. This CDR3 is CSVEVRVGETQYF. The DNA of the CDR3 is TGCAGCGTTGAAGTGAGGGTTGGAGAGACCCAGTACTTC.

The chain employs TRBV28 and TRBJ2-7; D remains unclear. From germline, CDR1 is MDHEN and CDR2 SYDVKM. V was trimmed by 4 bases and J by 0 bases, leaving 10 bases between them. The CDR3 loop spans 14 amino acids. This CDR3 is CASSSDIDSYEQYF. The CDR3 coding sequence is TGTGCCAGCAGTTCCGACATAGACTCCTACGAGCAGTACTTC.

The J gene is TRBJ2-1, the V gene TRBV7-9; 8 bases are a match to TRBD2. The V segment lost 5 bases and the J segment 8 bases; nucleotides outside the gene matches: 8. The CDR3 consists of 14 residues. Germline V gene lookup returns CDR1 SEHNR and CDR2 FQNEAQ (reference sequence). The CDR3 reads CASSIEAGVDEQFF. Here the CDR3 DNA reads TGTGCCAGCAGCATCGAAGCGGGAGTGGATGAGCAGTTCTTC.

In the case of this clone: Other DNA sequences in this sample translate to the same CDR3. The chain links TRBV28 to TRBJ2-7, with a tentative D call TRBD2 (5 bases). This CDR3 has 13 residues. Trimming left V 5 bases short and J 1 base short, with 9 bases between. Germline CDR1 and CDR2: MDHEN and SYDVKM. DNA for the CDR3: TGTGCCAGCAGTCGGACGGGGTCCTACGAGCAGTACTTC. The encoded protein is CASSRTGSYEQYF.

J is TRBJ2-3 and V is TRBV6-6, with D tentatively TRBD2 (6 bases). V dropped 4 bases and J dropped 2 bases, with 13 bases sitting between them. CDR3 size: 15 residues. In germline, CDR1 is MNHNY, CDR2 SVGAGI (reference sequence). In DNA form, the CDR3 reads TGTGCCAGCAGTTTAGCGGAAGCTTACACAGATACGCAGTATTTT. Translated, it gives CASSLAEAYTDTQYF.

J is TRBJ2-7 and V is TRBV28, with D possibly being TRBD1 or TRBD2 (5 bases each). V lost 6 bases and J 2 bases, leaving 14 bases between the germline ends. Germline loops: CDR1 MDHEN, CDR2 SYDVKM. There are 14 residues in the CDR3. CDR3 sequence reads: CASSLGPSTYEQYF. CDR3 sequence (DNA): TGTGCCAGCAGCCTGGGACCGTCGACCTACGAGCAGTACTTC.

Concerning this clone itself: One end of the junction varies from germline; a read error may be responsible. This chain uses TRBV7-7 with TRBJ2-3; D call uncertain. The length of the CDR3 is 13 residues. The germline V gene encodes CDR1 SSHAT and CDR2 FNYEAQ (reference sequence). CDR3 loop: CASSFRLADTQYF. Here the CDR3 DNA reads TGTGCTAGCAGCTTTAGGTTGGCAGATACGCAGTATTTT.